The clone carrying this T cell receptor (beta chain) was seen only a few times. The CDR3 covers 13 residues. The V gene lost 6 bases and the J gene lost 4 bases, with 12 bases spanning the gap. Germline V gene lookup returns CDR1 KGHSH and CDR2 LQKENI. TCRdb's copy holds only in-frame clones and misses some; the assay was immunoSEQ multiplex PCR. The sample records 70,000 or so clones, roughly 82% being singletons. This specimen belongs to a study of control samples from healthy donors and cancer patients. Material: blood. This sequence joins TRBV18 and TRBJ1-1; D unresolved. This sequence was found in a man aged 45-60 years in good health. This CDR3 is CASSRNSGTEAFF. The CDR3 DNA reads TGTGCCAGCTCTCGCAATAGCGGCACTGAAGCTTTCTTT.